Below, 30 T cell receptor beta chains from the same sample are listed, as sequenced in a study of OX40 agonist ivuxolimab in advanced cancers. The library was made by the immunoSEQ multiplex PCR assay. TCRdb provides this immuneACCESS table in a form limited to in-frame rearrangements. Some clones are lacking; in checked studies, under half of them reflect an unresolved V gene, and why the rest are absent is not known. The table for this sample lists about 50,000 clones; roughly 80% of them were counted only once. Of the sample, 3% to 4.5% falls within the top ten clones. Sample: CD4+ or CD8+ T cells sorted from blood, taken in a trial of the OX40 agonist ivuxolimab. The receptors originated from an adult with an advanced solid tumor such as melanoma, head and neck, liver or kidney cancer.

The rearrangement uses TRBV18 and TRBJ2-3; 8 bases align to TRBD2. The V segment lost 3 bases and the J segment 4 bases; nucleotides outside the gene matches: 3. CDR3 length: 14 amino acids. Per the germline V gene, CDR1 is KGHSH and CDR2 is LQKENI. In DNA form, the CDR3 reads TGTGCCAGCTCACCGGCGGGGGGAGCAGATACGCAGTATTTT. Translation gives CASSPAGGADTQYF.

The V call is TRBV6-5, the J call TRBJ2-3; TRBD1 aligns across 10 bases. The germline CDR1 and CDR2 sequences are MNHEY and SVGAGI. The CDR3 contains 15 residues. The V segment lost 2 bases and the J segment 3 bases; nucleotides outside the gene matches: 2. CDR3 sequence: CASSYGGQGTDTQYF. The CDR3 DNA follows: TGTGCCAGCAGTTACGGGGGACAGGGGACAGATACGCAGTATTTT.

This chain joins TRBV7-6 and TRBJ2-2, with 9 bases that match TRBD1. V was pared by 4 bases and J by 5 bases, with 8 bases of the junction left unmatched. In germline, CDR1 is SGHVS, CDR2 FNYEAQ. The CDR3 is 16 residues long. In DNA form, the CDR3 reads TGTGCCAGCAGCTCCACAGGGGGCGGGGGTACCGGGGAGCTGTTTTTT. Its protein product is CASSSTGGGGTGELFF.

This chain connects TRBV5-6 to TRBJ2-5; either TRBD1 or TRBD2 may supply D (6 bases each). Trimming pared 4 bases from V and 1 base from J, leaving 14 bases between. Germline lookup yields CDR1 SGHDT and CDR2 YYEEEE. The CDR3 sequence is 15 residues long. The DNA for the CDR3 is TGTGCCAGCAGCCCCCGAGGGGGGACCCAAGAGACCCAGTACTTC. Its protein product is CASSPRGGTQETQYF. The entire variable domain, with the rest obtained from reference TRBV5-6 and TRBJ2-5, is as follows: DAGVTQSPTHLIKTRGQQVTLRCSPKSGHDTVSWYQQALGQGPQFIFQYYEEEERQRGNFPDRFSGHQFPNYSSELNVNALLLGDSALYLCASSPRGGTQETQYFGPGTRLLVL.

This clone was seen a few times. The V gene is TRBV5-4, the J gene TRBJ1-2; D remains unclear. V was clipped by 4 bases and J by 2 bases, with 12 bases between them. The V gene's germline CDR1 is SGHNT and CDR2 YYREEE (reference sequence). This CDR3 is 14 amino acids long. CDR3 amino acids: CASSPDGGNYGYTF. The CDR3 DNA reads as TGTGCCAGCAGCCCCGACGGCGGAAACTATGGCTACACCTTC.

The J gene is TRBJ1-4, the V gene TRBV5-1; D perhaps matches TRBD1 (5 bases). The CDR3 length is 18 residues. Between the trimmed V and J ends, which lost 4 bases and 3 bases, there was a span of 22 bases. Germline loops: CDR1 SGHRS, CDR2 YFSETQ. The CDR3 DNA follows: TGCGCCAGCAGCAAAAGGGATCCGGGGCGCGGGGCTAATGAAAAACTGTTTTTT. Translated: CASSKRDPGRGANEKLFF. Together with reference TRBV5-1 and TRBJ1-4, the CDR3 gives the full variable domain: KAGVTQTPRYLIKTRGQQVTLSCSPISGHRSVSWYQQTPGQGLQFLFEYFSETQRNKGNFPGRFSGRQFSNSRSEMNVSTLELGDSALYLCASSKRDPGRGANEKLFFGSGTQLSVL.

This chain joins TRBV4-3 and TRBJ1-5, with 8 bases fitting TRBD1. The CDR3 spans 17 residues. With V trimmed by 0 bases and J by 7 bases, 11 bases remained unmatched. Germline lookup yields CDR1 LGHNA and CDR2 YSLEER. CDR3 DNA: TGCGCCAGCAGCCAAGATCTGAAGGCAGGGGGCCGGCAGCCCCAGCATTTT. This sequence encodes CASSQDLKAGGRQPQHF.

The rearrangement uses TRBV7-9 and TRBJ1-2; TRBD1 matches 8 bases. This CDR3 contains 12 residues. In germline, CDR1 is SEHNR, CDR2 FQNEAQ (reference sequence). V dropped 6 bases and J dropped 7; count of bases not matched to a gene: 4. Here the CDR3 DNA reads TGTGCCAGCAGACCCGGACAGGGTGGCTACACCTTC. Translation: CASRPGQGGYTF.

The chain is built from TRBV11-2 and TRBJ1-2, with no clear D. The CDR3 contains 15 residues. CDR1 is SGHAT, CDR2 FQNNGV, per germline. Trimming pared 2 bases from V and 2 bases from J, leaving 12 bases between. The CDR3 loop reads CASSLLATGNYGYTF. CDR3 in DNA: TGTGCCAGCAGCTTACTCGCCACGGGGAACTATGGCTACACCTTC.

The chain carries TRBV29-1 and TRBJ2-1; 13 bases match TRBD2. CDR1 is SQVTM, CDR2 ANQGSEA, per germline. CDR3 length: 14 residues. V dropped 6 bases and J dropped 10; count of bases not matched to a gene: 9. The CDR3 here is CSVRELAGGREQFF. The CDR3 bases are TGCAGCGTGAGGGAACTAGCGGGGGGGCGCGAGCAGTTCTTC.

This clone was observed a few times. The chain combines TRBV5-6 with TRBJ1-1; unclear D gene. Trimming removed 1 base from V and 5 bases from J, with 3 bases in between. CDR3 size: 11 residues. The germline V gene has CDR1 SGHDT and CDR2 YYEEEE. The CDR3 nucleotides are TGTGCCAGCAGCTTGTGGACTGAAGCTTTCTTT. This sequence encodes CASSLWTEAFF.

The chain's CDR3 is CASPAGNTGELFF. Written as DNA, the CDR3 is TGTGCCAGCCCTGCAGGGAACACCGGGGAGCTGTTTTTT. The J gene is TRBJ2-2, the V gene TRBV19; no clear D. Germline lookup yields CDR1 LNHDA and CDR2 SQIVND (reference sequence). There are 13 residues in the CDR3. The V end was cut by 9 bases, the J end by 1 base, with 9 bases between.

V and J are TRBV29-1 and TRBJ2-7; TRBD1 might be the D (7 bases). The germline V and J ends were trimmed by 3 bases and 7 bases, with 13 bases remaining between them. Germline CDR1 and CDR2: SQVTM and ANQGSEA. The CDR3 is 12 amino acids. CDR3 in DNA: TGCAGCGTTGACAGGGGGGCGAGTGAGCAGTACTTC. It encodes CSVDRGASEQYF.

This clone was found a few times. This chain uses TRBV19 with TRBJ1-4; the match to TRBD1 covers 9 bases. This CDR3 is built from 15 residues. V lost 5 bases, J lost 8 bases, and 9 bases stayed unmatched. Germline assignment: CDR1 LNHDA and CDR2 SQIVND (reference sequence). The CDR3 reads CASSSGTGLREKLFF. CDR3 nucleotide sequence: TGTGCCAGTAGTTCCGGGACAGGGCTTCGGGAAAAACTGTTTTTT.

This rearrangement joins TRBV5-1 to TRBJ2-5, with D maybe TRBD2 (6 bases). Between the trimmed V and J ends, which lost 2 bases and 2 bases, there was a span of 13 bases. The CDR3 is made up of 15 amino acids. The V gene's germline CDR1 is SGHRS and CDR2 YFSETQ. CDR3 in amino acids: CASSFGRAGQETQYF. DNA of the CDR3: TGCGCCAGCAGCTTCGGGAGAGCCGGACAAGAGACCCAGTACTTC.

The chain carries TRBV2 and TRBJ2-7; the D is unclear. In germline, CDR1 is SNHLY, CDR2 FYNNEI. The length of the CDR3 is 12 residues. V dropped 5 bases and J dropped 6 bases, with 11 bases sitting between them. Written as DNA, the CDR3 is TGTGCCAGCAGTTTTAACAGATTCGAGCAGTACTTC. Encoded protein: CASSFNRFEQYF.

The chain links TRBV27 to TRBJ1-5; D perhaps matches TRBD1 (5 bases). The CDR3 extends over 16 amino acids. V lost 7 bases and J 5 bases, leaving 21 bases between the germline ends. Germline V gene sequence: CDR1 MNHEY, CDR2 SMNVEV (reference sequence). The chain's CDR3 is CASMGGGASFHQPQHF. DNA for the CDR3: TGTGCCAGCATGGGCGGAGGGGCATCGTTTCATCAGCCCCAGCATTTT.

The CDR3 reads CASSPTTGESEKLFF. CDR3 DNA: TGTGCCAGCTCACCAACGACGGGGGAGAGCGAAAAACTGTTTTTT. The chain joins TRBV18 to TRBJ1-4, with D possibly being TRBD1 (5 bases). The CDR3 has 15 amino acids. The V end was cut by 2 bases, the J end by 8 bases, with 15 bases between. Looked up from germline, CDR1 is KGHSH and CDR2 is LQKENI. The full variable domain, its missing parts supplied by reference TRBV18 and TRBJ1-4, is NAGVMQNPRHLVRRRGQEARLRCSPMKGHSHVYWYRQLPEEGLKFMVYLQKENIIDESGMPKERFSAEFPKEGPSILRIQQVVRGDSAAYFCASSPTTGESEKLFFGSGTQLSVL.

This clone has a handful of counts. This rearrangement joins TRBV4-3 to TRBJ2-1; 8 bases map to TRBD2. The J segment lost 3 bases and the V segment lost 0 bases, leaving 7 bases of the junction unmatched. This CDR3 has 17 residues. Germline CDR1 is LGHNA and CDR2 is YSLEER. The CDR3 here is CASSQDLPGGFYNEQFF. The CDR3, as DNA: TGCGCCAGCAGCCAAGACCTGCCGGGGGGGTTCTACAATGAGCAGTTCTTC.

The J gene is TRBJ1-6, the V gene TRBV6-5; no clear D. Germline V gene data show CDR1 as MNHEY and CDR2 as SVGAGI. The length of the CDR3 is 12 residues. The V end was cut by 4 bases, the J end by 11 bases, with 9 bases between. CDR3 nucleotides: TGTGCCAGCAGTTCCCCCGGGGCACCCCTCCACTTT. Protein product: CASSSPGAPLHF.

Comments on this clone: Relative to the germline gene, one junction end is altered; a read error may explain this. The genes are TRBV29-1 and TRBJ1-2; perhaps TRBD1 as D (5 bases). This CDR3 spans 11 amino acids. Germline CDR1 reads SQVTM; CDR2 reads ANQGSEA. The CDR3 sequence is CSSPSGGLQYF. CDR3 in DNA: TGCAGCTCCCCCAGCGGGGGGTTACAATACTTC.

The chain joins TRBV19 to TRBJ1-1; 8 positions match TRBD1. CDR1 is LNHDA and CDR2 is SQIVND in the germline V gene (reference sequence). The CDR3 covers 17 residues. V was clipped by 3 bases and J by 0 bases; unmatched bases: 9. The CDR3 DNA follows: TGTGCCAGTAGTATCAGCCGCGGACAGGGAATGAACACTGAAGCTTTCTTT. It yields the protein CASSISRGQGMNTEAFF.

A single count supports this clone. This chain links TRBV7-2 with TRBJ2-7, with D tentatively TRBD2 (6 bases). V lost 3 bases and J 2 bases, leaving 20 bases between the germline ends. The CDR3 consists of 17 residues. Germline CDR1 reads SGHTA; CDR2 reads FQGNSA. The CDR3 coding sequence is TGTGCCAGCAGCTTTCGGGGTGGGCGGGGCGCTCCCTACGAGCAGTACTTC. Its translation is CASSFRGGRGAPYEQYF. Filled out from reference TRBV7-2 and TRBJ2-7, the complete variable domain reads GAGVSQSPSNKVTEKGKDVELRCDPISGHTALYWYRQSLGQGLEFLIYFQGNSAPDKSGLPSDRFSAERTGGSVSTLTIQRTQQEDSAVYLCASSFRGGRGAPYEQYFGPGTRLTVT.

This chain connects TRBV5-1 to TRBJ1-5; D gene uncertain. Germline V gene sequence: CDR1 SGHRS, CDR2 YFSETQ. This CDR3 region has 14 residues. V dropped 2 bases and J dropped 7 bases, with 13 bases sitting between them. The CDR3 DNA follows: TGCGCCAGCAGCTTAGAACAGTCAGGCCAGCCCCAGCATTTT. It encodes CASSLEQSGQPQHF. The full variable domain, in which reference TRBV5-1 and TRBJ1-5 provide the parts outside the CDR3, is KAGVTQTPRYLIKTRGQQVTLSCSPISGHRSVSWYQQTPGQGLQFLFEYFSETQRNKGNFPGRFSGRQFSNSRSEMNVSTLELGDSALYLCASSLEQSGQPQHFGDGTRLSIL.

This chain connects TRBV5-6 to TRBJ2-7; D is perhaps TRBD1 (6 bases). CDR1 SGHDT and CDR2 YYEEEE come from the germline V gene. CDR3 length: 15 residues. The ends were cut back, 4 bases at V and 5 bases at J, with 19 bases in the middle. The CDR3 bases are TGTGCCAGCAGCCGACCTAGGACAGAGGGAAACGAGCAGTACTTC. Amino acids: CASSRPRTEGNEQYF. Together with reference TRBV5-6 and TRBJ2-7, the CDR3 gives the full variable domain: DAGVTQSPTHLIKTRGQQVTLRCSPKSGHDTVSWYQQALGQGPQFIFQYYEEEERQRGNFPDRFSGHQFPNYSSELNVNALLLGDSALYLCASSRPRTEGNEQYFGPGTRLTVT.

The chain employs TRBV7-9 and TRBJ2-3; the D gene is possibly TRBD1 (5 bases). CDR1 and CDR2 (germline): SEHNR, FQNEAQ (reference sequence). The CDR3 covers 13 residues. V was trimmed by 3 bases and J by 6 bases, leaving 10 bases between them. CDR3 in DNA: TGTGCCAGCAGCTTTCTGGGGCGGGATACGCAGTATTTT. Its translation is CASSFLGRDTQYF.

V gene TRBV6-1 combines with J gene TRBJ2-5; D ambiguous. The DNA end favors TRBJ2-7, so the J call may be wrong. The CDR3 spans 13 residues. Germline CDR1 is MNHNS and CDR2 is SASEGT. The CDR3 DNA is TGTGCCAGCAGTGAACAGCTGACCTACGAGCAGTACTTC. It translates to CASSEQLTYEQYF.

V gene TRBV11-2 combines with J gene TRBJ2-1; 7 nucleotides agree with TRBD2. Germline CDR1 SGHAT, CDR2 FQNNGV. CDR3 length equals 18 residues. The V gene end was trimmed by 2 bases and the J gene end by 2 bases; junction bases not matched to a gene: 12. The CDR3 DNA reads TGTGCCAGCAGCTTAAGGGAGGGGAGCGGGGTAACCTACAATGAGCAGTTCTTC. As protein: CASSLREGSGVTYNEQFF. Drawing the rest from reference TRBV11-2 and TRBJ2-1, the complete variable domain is EAGVAQSPRYKIIEKRQSVAFWCNPISGHATLYWYQQILGQGPKLLIQFQNNGVVDDSQLPKDRFSAERLKGVDSTLKIQPAKLEDSAVYLCASSLREGSGVTYNEQFFGPGTRLTVL.

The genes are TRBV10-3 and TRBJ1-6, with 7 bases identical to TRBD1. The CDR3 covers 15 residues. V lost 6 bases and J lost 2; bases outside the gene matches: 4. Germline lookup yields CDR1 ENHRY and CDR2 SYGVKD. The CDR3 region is CAISLGTAYNSPLHF. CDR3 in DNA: TGTGCCATCAGCTTAGGGACAGCCTATAATTCACCCCTCCACTTT.

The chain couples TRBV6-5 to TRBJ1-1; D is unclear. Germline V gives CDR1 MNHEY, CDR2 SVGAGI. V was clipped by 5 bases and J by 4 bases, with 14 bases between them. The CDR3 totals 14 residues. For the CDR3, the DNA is TGTGCCAGCAGTCCCGACCCCTGGGGCACTGAAGCTTTCTTT. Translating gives CASSPDPWGTEAFF.